The next 11 T cell receptor beta chains were all read from a single sample in a study of cytomegalovirus exposure and HLA in healthy donors. The PCR used 60 Vbeta and 13 Jbeta primers. Method: immunoSEQ multiplex PCR; TCRdb's copy keeps in-frame clones and lacks some. The repertoire holds about 160,000 clones, with roughly 89% as singletons. Sample: PBMCs. These receptors all come from a woman between 25 and 40 years old in good health and CMV-seronegative.

The V and J genes are TRBV29-1 and TRBJ1-1, with D maybe TRBD1 (5 bases). Trimming removed 6 bases at V and 6 bases at J, with 17 bases between. CDR1 is SQVTM and CDR2 is ANQGSEA in the germline V gene. The CDR3 consists of 13 residues. The CDR3 DNA reads as TGCAGCGTGCGGACTACCGACAGTTCTGAAGCTTTCTTT. The encoded protein is CSVRTTDSSEAFF.

This chain joins TRBV6-6 and TRBJ2-5, with 10 bases identical to TRBD1. The CDR3 consists of 14 residues. The germline CDR1 and CDR2 sequences are MNHNY and SVGAGI (reference sequence). The junction had 4 bases not matched to a gene; V was cut back by 4 bases and J by 5 bases. Here the CDR3 DNA reads TGTGCCAGCAGTTCGACGGACAGGGGGGAGACCCAGTACTTC. Translation gives CASSSTDRGETQYF.

The chain uses TRBV14 and TRBJ2-5; maybe TRBD1 (5 bases). This CDR3 comprises 15 residues. Trimming cost V 4 bases and J 1 base, with 13 bases left between them. CDR1 and CDR2 (germline): SGHDN, FVKESK. The CDR3 is CASSPDRSFQETQYF. CDR3 bases: TGTGCCAGCAGCCCAGACAGATCTTTCCAAGAGACCCAGTACTTC.

The chain uses TRBV7-9 and TRBJ2-5; 13 nucleotides line up with TRBD2. The CDR3 consists of 19 residues. J was trimmed by 2 bases and V by 4 bases; bases with no gene match: 13. Germline V gene data show CDR1 as SEHNR and CDR2 as FQNEAQ (reference sequence). The CDR3 bases are TGTGCCAGCAGCTCGGAACCGGTACTAGCGGGGGGGATACAAGAGACCCAGTACTTC. This codes for CASSSEPVLAGGIQETQYF.

This chain connects TRBV9 to TRBJ2-1; 7 nucleotides align to TRBD2. V gave up 1 base and J gave up 5 bases; unmatched junction bases: 6. This CDR3 has 15 residues. The germline V gene has CDR1 SGDLS and CDR2 YYNGEE. CDR3 coding DNA: TGTGCCAGCAGCGTAAGCGGGGAGCCGGACAATGAGCAGTTCTTC. It is translated as CASSVSGEPDNEQFF.

The chain recombines TRBV4-1 with TRBJ2-3; D remains ambiguous. Germline CDR1 is MGHRA and CDR2 is YSYEKL. The CDR3 totals 14 residues. V lost 4 bases and J 4 bases, leaving 12 bases between the germline ends. In DNA form, the CDR3 reads TGCGCCAGCAGCCTCCTGTTAGTTTCAGATACGCAGTATTTT. It yields the protein CASSLLLVSDTQYF.

The V and J genes are TRBV10-3 and TRBJ2-2, with 7 bases aligning to TRBD1. After removal of 5 bases from V and 2 bases from J, the junction contained 5 bases not matched to a gene. CDR3 size: 15 residues. Germline-derived CDR1 and CDR2 are ENHRY and SYGVKD. This chain's CDR3 is CAISTGTVNTGELFF. The DNA of the CDR3 is TGTGCCATCAGTACCGGGACAGTTAACACCGGGGAGCTGTTTTTT.

The chain links TRBV9 to TRBJ2-1, with unresolved D. The CDR3 runs 15 residues. CDR1 and CDR2 from the germline V gene are SGDLS and YYNGEE. The V end was cut by 4 bases, the J end by 1 base, with 12 bases between. The CDR3 coding sequence is TGTGCCAGCAGCAGCCCGGTCGCTTCCTACAATGAGCAGTTCTTC. Its translation is CASSSPVASYNEQFF. The full variable domain, its missing parts supplied by reference TRBV9 and TRBJ2-1, is DSGVTQTPKHLITATGQRVTLRCSPRSGDLSVYWYQQSLDQGLQFLIQYYNGEERAKGNILERFSAQQFPDLHSELNLSSLELGDSALYFCASSSPVASYNEQFFGPGTRLTVL.

The chain carries TRBV19 and TRBJ2-5; possibly TRBD1 for D (5 bases). CDR1 is LNHDA and CDR2 is SQIVND in the germline V gene (reference sequence). The CDR3 is made up of 13 amino acids. V was pared by 8 bases and J by 7 bases, with 17 bases between. CDR3 sequence reads: CASRDKGLWTQYF. In DNA, the CDR3 is TGTGCCAGTCGTGACAAGGGGCTTTGGACCCAGTACTTC.

The chain uses TRBV4-3 and TRBJ1-2; D is uncertain. The germline gives CDR1 LGHNA, CDR2 YSLEER. This CDR3 contains 13 residues. With 0 bases removed from V and 7 bases from J, the gap between germline ends came to 9 bases. CDR3 sequence reads: CASSQEVASGYTF. The CDR3 DNA reads TGCGCCAGCAGCCAAGAGGTGGCCTCTGGCTACACCTTC.

This clone appeared a few times. This chain joins TRBV7-3 and TRBJ1-1; D might be TRBD1 (5 bases). The CDR3 has 13 amino acids. CDR1 SGHTA and CDR2 FQGTGA come from the germline V gene. V dropped 5 bases and J dropped 1 base, with 8 bases sitting between them. CDR3 nucleotide sequence: TGTGCCAGCAGCAGGGGCCAGAACACTGAAGCTTTCTTT. It translates to CASSRGQNTEAFF.